Below, one TCR beta chain is given with its context. The antigen is not known. The assay was immunoSEQ multiplex PCR, and TCRdb's table has in-frame clones only and misses some. The profile shows under 120,000 clones, more than 90% of them singletons. This sample was taken from a study of T cell responses to AZD1222 COVID-19 vaccine. Study-wide background: Doses given second, at about 4 or about 12 weeks, were pooled.

Regarding the study as a whole: Nearly half of spike-specific TCRs reportedly target variant regions that are unmutated in the B.1.351 and B.1.1.7 variants. Donor demographics were predominantly white British with a female majority; clonal diversity may be underestimated.

This sequence was found in an adult in good health. Sequencing used peripheral blood, obtained on day 0 of AZD1222 vaccination.

Written as DNA, the CDR3 is TGTGCCAGCAGTAACCGGGACAACGTCAAGCCCGAGCAGTACTTC. As protein: CASSNRDNVKPEQYF. The V and J genes are TRBV6-5 and TRBJ2-7; maybe TRBD1 (6 bases). Germline CDR1 is MNHEY and CDR2 is SVGAGI. Trimming took off 5 bases at V and 6 bases at J, with 20 bases between the two ends. This CDR3 has 15 residues.